This TCR beta chain is drawn from a study of T cells after yellow fever vaccination. This clonotype has just a few counts. V lost 0 bases to trimming and J lost 0 bases, with 10 bases between them. Germline lookup yields CDR1 SGHRS and CDR2 YFSETQ. CDR3 size: 16 residues. TCRdb reprocessed the 5' RACE reads via MiXCR and lists one record per CDR3 protein. Here the sample spans about 210,000 distinct CDR3 sequences, about 3% being singletons. This specimen was CD4+ T cells sorted from PBMCs, taken 10 days after the yellow fever booster vaccination. The chain combines TRBV5-1 with TRBJ1-3, with D unresolved. This clonotype was sampled from a man in his late teens or twenties who received the YFV17D yellow fever vaccine. As DNA, the CDR3 is TGCGCCAGCAGCTTGGCCCGTTCAGACTCTGGAAACACCATATATTTT. It translates to CASSLARSDSGNTIYF.